This T cell receptor beta chain was observed in a study of blood T cell repertoires in COVID-19. Here immunoSEQ multiplex PCR was the method, and the copy in TCRdb shows in-frame clones only, minus some. The sample shows over 200,000 clones, about 86% of them seen only once. This clone was observed a single time. CDR1 LNHNV and CDR2 YYDKDF come from the germline V gene (reference sequence). V lost 0 bases and J 5 bases, leaving 13 bases between the germline ends. The CDR3 has 15 residues. The sequence was collected from a woman in her 50s with acute or convalescent COVID-19. Sequencing was carried out using peripheral blood. The chain employs TRBV15 and TRBJ1-1, with D unclear. The CDR3 DNA is TGTGCCACCAGCAGAGATCCCCCTTATGAGACTGAAGCTTTCTTT. It yields the protein CATSRDPPYETEAFF.